Given below is one TCR beta chain in context. Antigen specificity is unknown. The sample originates from a study of beta chain features in type 1 diabetes. Study-level points and caveats: Equally in patients and controls, shorter templates might have been favored by PCR.

All of the isolated RNA was reverse transcribed, so expressed TCRB transcripts were sequenced. Assay used: immunoSEQ multiplex PCR; TCRdb lists only in-frame clones, some missing. The table lists about 240,000 clones, about 26% of them singletons. Sorting of CD4+ naive, central memory, regulatory and stem cell-like memory cells was performed via CD45RO/CCR7/CD25/CD127/CD95/CD27. Sorting produced populations that all topped 98% purity. This receptor was obtained from a man aged 30 to 39 in good health. Sequenced input: central memory CD4+ T cells from blood.

The CDR3 spells CASTERGVQETQYF. The CDR3 region has the DNA TGTGCCAGCACAGAGCGGGGGGTTCAAGAGACCCAGTACTTC. The J gene is TRBJ2-5, the V gene TRBV6-5; 9 bases are a match to TRBD2. V shed 7 bases, J shed 2 bases, and the junction held 5 bases outside the gene matches. This CDR3 comprises 14 residues. The germline V gene encodes CDR1 MNHEY and CDR2 SVGAGI.